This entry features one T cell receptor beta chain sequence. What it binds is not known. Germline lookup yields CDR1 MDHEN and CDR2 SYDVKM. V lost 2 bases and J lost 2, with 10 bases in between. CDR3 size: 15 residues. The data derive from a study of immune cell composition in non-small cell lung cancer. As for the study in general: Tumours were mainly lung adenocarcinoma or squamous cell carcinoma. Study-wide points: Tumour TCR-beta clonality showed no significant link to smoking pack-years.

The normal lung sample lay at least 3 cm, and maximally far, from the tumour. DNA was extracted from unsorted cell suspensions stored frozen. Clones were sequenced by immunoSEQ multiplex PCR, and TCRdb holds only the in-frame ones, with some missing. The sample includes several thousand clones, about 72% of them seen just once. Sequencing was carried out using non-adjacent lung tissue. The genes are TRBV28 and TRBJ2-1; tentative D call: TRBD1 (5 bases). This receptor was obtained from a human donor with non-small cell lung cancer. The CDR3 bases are TGTGCCAGCAGTTTAACCCAGGGCGCCTACAATGAGCAGTTCTTC. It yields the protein CASSLTQGAYNEQFF. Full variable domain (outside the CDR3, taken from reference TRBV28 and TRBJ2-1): DVKVTQSSRYLVKRTGEKVFLECVQDMDHENMFWYRQDPGLGLRLIYFSYDVKMKEKGDIPEGYSVSREKKERFSLILESASTNQTSMYLCASSLTQGAYNEQFFGPGTRLTVL.